This T cell receptor (beta chain) originates from a study of blood T cell repertoires in COVID-19. Study-wide context: The United States, Italy and Spain provided the acute and convalescent COVID-19 samples. The cDNA or gDNA used as material had been derived from T cells, B-cell-depleted T cells, or PBMCs.

The germline V gene has CDR1 MDHEN and CDR2 SYDVKM. The CDR3 spans 15 residues. V was clipped by 2 bases and J by 1 base, with 9 bases between them. Profiling relied on immunoSEQ multiplex PCR, and the TCRdb table lists in-frame clones only, not all of them. Among 190,000 or so clones listed, around 84% were seen once. Sequencing input: PBMCs or T cells enriched from blood (not recorded which). This receptor was identified in a man aged 40-50 years who had recovered from COVID-19. The V gene is TRBV28, the J gene TRBJ1-5, with a possible D match to TRBD1 (5 bases). CDR3 coding DNA: TGTGCCAGCAGTTTAATCAGGGAAAGCAATCAGCCCCAGCATTTT. Amino acid sequence: CASSLIRESNQPQHF.